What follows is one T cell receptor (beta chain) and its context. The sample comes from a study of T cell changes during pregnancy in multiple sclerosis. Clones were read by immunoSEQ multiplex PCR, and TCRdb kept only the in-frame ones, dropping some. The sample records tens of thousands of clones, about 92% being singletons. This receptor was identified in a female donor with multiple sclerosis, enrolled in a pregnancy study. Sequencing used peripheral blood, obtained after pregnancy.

CDR3 nucleotides: TGTGCCAGCAGCATCAGCGGGGACAATACCAATGAGCAGTTCTTC. Translation: CASSISGDNTNEQFF. The rearrangement uses TRBV27 and TRBJ2-1; weak D call: TRBD2 (7 bases). CDR1 and CDR2 (germline): MNHEY, SMNVEV (reference sequence). Trimming took off 6 bases at V and 6 bases at J, with 18 bases between the two ends. CDR3 length: 15 residues.